A single sample is the source of the 24 T cell receptor beta chains below, sequenced in a study of blood T cells in healthy people across ages. Using a J-beta primer mix together with a sample-barcoded 5' primer, a second PCR was run for about 6 to 11 cycles. In TCRdb, the 5' RACE reads were re-called with MiXCR into one record per CDR3 protein. The table lists hundreds of thousands of distinct CDR3 sequences, approximately 24% of them singletons. These data also featured in a second study, about T cells of mothers and their children.

Sequencing used blood. The receptors were sampled from a boy between 10 and 17 years old in good health.

The table lists this clonotype with a few counts. The rearrangement links TRBV15 to TRBJ1-1; TRBD1 might be the D (5 bases). Deletions cut 3 bases from V and 4 bases from J, with 9 bases between. The CDR3 loop spans 13 amino acids. The V gene's germline CDR1 is LNHNV and CDR2 YYDKDF (reference sequence). CDR3 in DNA: TGTGCCACCAGCAGTTGGGACCTCACTGAAGCTTTCTTT. Protein product: CATSSWDLTEAFF.

This rearrangement joins TRBV20-1 to TRBJ2-5, with TRBD1 matching over 7 bases. Near its end, the DNA agrees better with TRBJ2-1, so the J call may be wrong. Germline V CDR1 and CDR2: DFQATT, SNEGSKA (reference sequence). This CDR3 spans 14 amino acids. The CDR3 is CSAVQGPQRYEQFF. In DNA, the CDR3 is TGCAGTGCTGTACAGGGGCCTCAAAGGTACGAGCAGTTCTTC.

The genes are TRBV9 and TRBJ2-7; 7 bases agree with TRBD1. CDR1 is SGDLS, CDR2 YYNGEE, per germline. The V and J ends lost 4 bases and 3 bases, in that order; junction bases with no gene match: 13. The CDR3 runs 16 residues. The CDR3 DNA reads as TGTGCCAGCAGCCCGGATTACAGGGGAAGTTTCTACGAGCAGTACTTC. Encoded protein: CASSPDYRGSFYEQYF.

Written as DNA, the CDR3 is TGTGCCAGCAGCGACGGGGCAGGGGAGTACGAGCAGTACTTC. The encoded protein is CASSDGAGEYEQYF. The chain carries TRBV9 and TRBJ2-7; D perhaps matches TRBD1 (6 bases). This CDR3 has 14 amino acids. Trimming removed 3 bases from V and 4 bases from J, with 14 bases in between. CDR1 is SGDLS and CDR2 is YYNGEE in the germline V gene.

This clonotype occurred a few times. The chain uses TRBV7-2 and TRBJ1-2; D is possibly TRBD1 (6 bases). Germline V gene lookup returns CDR1 SGHTA and CDR2 FQGNSA. Trimming cost V 6 bases and J 4 bases, with 15 bases left between them. CDR3 length: 14 amino acids. The CDR3 region is CASSPGQTLYGYTF. The CDR3 DNA reads TGTGCCAGCAGTCCCGGACAGACACTCTATGGCTACACCTTC.

This chain connects TRBV6-6 to TRBJ2-3, with 7 nucleotides matching TRBD1. Germline V gene sequence: CDR1 MNHNY, CDR2 SVGAGI (reference sequence). The V gene end was trimmed by 6 bases and the J gene end by 2 bases; junction bases not matched to a gene: 5. This CDR3 contains 14 residues. The CDR3 region has the DNA TGTGCCAGCAGATGGACAGGACCCACAGATACGCAGTATTTT. Translating gives CASRWTGPTDTQYF.

This clonotype was recorded a few times. The gene calls are TRBV14 and TRBJ1-2; no firm D call. V gave up 1 base and J gave up 6 bases, with 9 bases separating them. CDR3 length: 13 residues. Germline-derived CDR1 and CDR2 are SGHDN and FVKESK. The CDR3 reads CASSQAASNGYTF. The CDR3 bases are TGTGCCAGCAGCCAAGCGGCCTCGAATGGCTACACCTTC.

This clonotype was detected only a few times. V usage is TRBV14 and J usage is TRBJ2-7; TRBD1 aligns across 8 bases. The CDR3 consists of 15 residues. Per the germline V gene, CDR1 is SGHDN and CDR2 is FVKESK. The junction had 11 bases not matched to a gene; V was cut back by 4 bases and J by 6 bases. CDR3 DNA: TGTGCCAGCAGCCCGCGGACAGGGTACCTTAGCGAGCAGTACTTC. This translates into CASSPRTGYLSEQYF.

The chain couples TRBV3-1 to TRBJ1-5, with D hard to call. V lost 1 base and J lost 5, with 9 bases in between. Germline-derived CDR1 and CDR2 are LGHDT and YNNKEL (reference sequence). The CDR3 runs 14 residues. The CDR3: CASSQALDHQPQHF. CDR3 DNA sequence: TGTGCCAGCAGCCAAGCCCTCGATCATCAGCCCCAGCATTTT.

DNA of the CDR3: TGCAGCGTCGCCGGGACAGGGAGTCAGCCCCAGCATTTT. The encoded protein is CSVAGTGSQPQHF. The chain is built from TRBV29-1 and TRBJ1-5; the match to TRBD1 covers 9 bases. Germline trimming cut 6 bases from V and 6 bases from J; bases unmatched to any gene: 6. Germline V gene data show CDR1 as SQVTM and CDR2 as ANQGSEA. This CDR3 spans 13 amino acids.

This chain links TRBV20-1 with TRBJ1-3, with D hard to call. This CDR3 comprises 15 residues. Per germline, CDR1 DFQATT and CDR2 SNEGSKA (reference sequence). Between the trimmed V and J ends, which lost 1 base and 0 bases, there was a span of 10 bases. This CDR3 reads CSARAPGPSGNTIYF. Here the CDR3 DNA reads TGCAGTGCTAGAGCCCCGGGCCCCTCTGGAAACACCATATATTTT.

The rearrangement joins TRBV7-6 to TRBJ2-3; 9 bases line up with TRBD2. After removal of 0 bases from V and 0 bases from J, the junction contained 4 bases not matched to a gene. The CDR3 has 17 residues. CDR1 is SGHVS and CDR2 is FNYEAQ in the germline V gene. CDR3 DNA: TGTGCCAGCAGCTTAGCAGAGCGGGGGGAAAGCACAGATACGCAGTATTTT. Translating gives CASSLAERGESTDTQYF.

CDR3 sequence (DNA): TGTGCCATCAGTGAGTCCCGGGACTTCTATGGCTACACCTTC. Its translation: CAISESRDFYGYTF. The chain combines TRBV10-3 with TRBJ1-2, with D possibly being TRBD1 (5 bases). The CDR3 sequence is 14 residues long. V shed 0 bases and J shed 4 bases, with 9 bases lying between them. CDR1 is ENHRY, CDR2 SYGVKD, per germline.

The CDR3 DNA is TGTGCCAGCAGTGAGACCGGGACAGGGCCCGATACGCAGTATTTT. Translating it yields CASSETGTGPDTQYF. The rearrangement uses TRBV6-4 and TRBJ2-3, with 9 bases lining up with TRBD1. V trimming: 3 bases; J trimming: 6 bases; junction bases outside the gene matches: 7. The CDR3 contains 15 residues. Germline V gene data show CDR1 as MRHNA and CDR2 as SNTAGT.

The CDR3 here is CASSPDRAGYGYTF. CDR3 bases: TGTGCCAGTAGCCCCGACAGGGCTGGTTATGGCTACACCTTC. The chain is built from TRBV19 and TRBJ1-2; 7 bases match TRBD1. Germline V gives CDR1 LNHDA, CDR2 SQIVND (reference sequence). V lost 6 bases and J lost 5; bases outside the gene matches: 9. This CDR3 contains 14 residues.

This clonotype came up a few times. This rearrangement joins TRBV20-1 to TRBJ2-5; 10 bases are a match to TRBD2. The J call may be wrong; the DNA end is better matched by TRBJ2-1. This CDR3 contains 14 residues. The germline V gene encodes CDR1 DFQATT and CDR2 SNEGSKA (reference sequence). CDR3 loop: CSARISGGTNEQFF. The CDR3 DNA reads TGCAGTGCTAGAATTAGCGGGGGGACTAATGAGCAGTTCTTC.

This clonotype showed up just once. The chain employs TRBV7-9 and TRBJ2-3; a possible D gene is TRBD2 (6 bases). The CDR3 extends over 16 amino acids. Trimming shortened V by 5 bases and J by 4 bases, and 19 bases separated the two germline ends. Germline V gene sequence: CDR1 SEHNR, CDR2 FQNEAQ (reference sequence). The CDR3 DNA is TGTGCCAGCAGCGGCACCGGGACTCCCCTGCCAGATACGCAGTATTTT. Translating gives CASSGTGTPLPDTQYF.

This clonotype was counted at least ten times. This chain uses TRBV4-1 with TRBJ2-3; possible D gene TRBD1, 5 bases. CDR1 and CDR2 from the germline V gene are MGHRA and YSYEKL. Trimming stripped 0 bases from V and 0 bases from J, with 10 bases between. The CDR3 contains 16 residues. CDR3 sequence: CASSQDQGRSTDTQYF. CDR3 coding DNA: TGCGCCAGCAGCCAAGATCAGGGAAGGAGCACAGATACGCAGTATTTT.

V and J are TRBV7-2 and TRBJ2-5, with 9 bases lining up with TRBD1. The J call is uncertain, as TRBJ2-1 better fits the DNA end. The CDR3 covers 15 residues. CDR1 SGHTA and CDR2 FQGNSA come from the germline V gene. The CDR3 here is CASSPGQGRYNEQFF. The CDR3 nucleotides read TGTGCCAGCAGCCCCGGACAGGGGAGATACAATGAGCAGTTCTTC.

The V and J genes are TRBV30 and TRBJ2-5; 7 nucleotides line up with TRBD1. CDR1 GTSNPN and CDR2 SVGIG come from the germline V gene (reference sequence). This CDR3 spans 16 amino acids. Germline trimming cut 0 bases from V and 2 bases from J; bases unmatched to any gene: 9. The CDR3: CAWSVRKGAGQETQYF. The CDR3 DNA sequence: TGTGCCTGGAGTGTACGGAAGGGGGCAGGGCAAGAGACCCAGTACTTC. Variable domain in full (rest from reference TRBV30 and TRBJ2-5): SQTIHQWPATLVQPVGSPLSLECTVEGTSNPNLYWYRQAAGRGLQLLFYSVGIGQISSEVPQNLSASRPQDRQFILSSKKLLLSDSGFYLCAWSVRKGAGQETQYFGPGTRLLVL.

This chain uses TRBV29-1 with TRBJ2-3; D is uncertain. The ends were cut back, 4 bases at V and 1 base at J, with 15 bases in the middle. Germline V gives CDR1 SQVTM, CDR2 ANQGSEA. CDR3 size: 15 residues. The CDR3 DNA reads TGCAGCGTTGGCTACAGTGCTTATGGCACAGATACGCAGTATTTT. Translated, it gives CSVGYSAYGTDTQYF.

This clonotype has at least ten counts. The junction does not match germline at one end; this may be a read error. This chain uses TRBV4-1 with TRBJ1-3; maybe TRBD1 (6 bases). Germline V gene data show CDR1 as MGHRA and CDR2 as YSYEKL. CDR3 length: 13 residues. CDR3 residues: CASSQGSGNTIYF. The CDR3 bases are TGTGCCAGCAGCCAGGGGTCTGGAAACACCATATATTTT.

This clonotype was counted a few times. The chain employs TRBV28 and TRBJ2-5; a possible D gene is TRBD2 (6 bases). The V gene's germline CDR1 is MDHEN and CDR2 SYDVKM. Trimming left V 2 bases short and J 5 bases short, with 9 bases between. There are 13 residues in the CDR3. The CDR3 loop reads CASSLAGTETQYF. The DNA for the CDR3 is TGTGCCAGCAGTTTAGCGGGGACGGAGACCCAGTACTTC.

The V and J genes are TRBV7-2 and TRBJ2-1; 8 positions agree with TRBD1. Unmatched junction bases numbered 7, after V lost 5 bases and J lost 4 bases. CDR3 length equals 15 residues. Germline CDR1 SGHTA, CDR2 FQGNSA. This chain's CDR3 is CASSTYRGSYNEQFF. The DNA of the CDR3 is TGTGCCAGCAGCACCTACAGGGGGAGTTACAATGAGCAGTTCTTC.